Included here is one T cell receptor beta chain sequence, with context. Its antigen is still unknown. The source of the sample is a study of T cell responses to AZD1222 COVID-19 vaccine. Trimming took off 0 bases at V and 7 bases at J, with 12 bases between the two ends. This CDR3 spans 14 amino acids. Per the germline V gene, CDR1 is LGHDT and CDR2 is YNNKEL (reference sequence). Study results and limitations: The study found Spike-specific TCR breadth and depth rose after two AZD1222 doses. Spike-spanning, vaccine-associated CD4 TCRs were dominant at 160-218 and 743-854.

Only in-frame clones appear in the TCRdb table, and some are missing; sequencing was by immunoSEQ multiplex PCR. This sample has 200,000 or so clones, with over 85% found just once. Source: peripheral blood, taken 28 days after the second AZD1222 dose. This TCR derives from an adult who received the AZD1222 COVID-19 vaccine. The V gene is TRBV3-1 (or the pseudogene TRBV3-2), the J gene TRBJ1-1; unclear D gene. CDR3 residues: CASSQEGSGGEAFF. The DNA of the CDR3 is TGTGCCAGCAGCCAAGAAGGGTCTGGCGGTGAAGCTTTCTTT.